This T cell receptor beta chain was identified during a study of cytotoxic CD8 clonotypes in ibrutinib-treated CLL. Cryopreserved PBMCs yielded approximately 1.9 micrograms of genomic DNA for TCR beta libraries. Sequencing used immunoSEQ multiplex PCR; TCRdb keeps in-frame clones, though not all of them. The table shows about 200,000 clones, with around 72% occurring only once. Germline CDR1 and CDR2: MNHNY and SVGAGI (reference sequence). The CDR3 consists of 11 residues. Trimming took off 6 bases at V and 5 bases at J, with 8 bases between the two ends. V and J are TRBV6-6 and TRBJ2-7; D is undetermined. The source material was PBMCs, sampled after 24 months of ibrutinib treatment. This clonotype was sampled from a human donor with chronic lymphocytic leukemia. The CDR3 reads CASRGLDEQYF. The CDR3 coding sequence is TGTGCCAGCAGGGGATTGGACGAGCAGTACTTC.